These 21 T cell receptor beta chains came from one sample sequenced in a study of OX40 agonist ivuxolimab in advanced cancers. Measured with immunoSEQ multiplex PCR; TCRdb has only the in-frame clones, and not every one. The table lists about 17,000 clones, about 80% of them singletons. The sample consisted of CD4+ or CD8+ T cells sorted from blood, taken in a trial of the OX40 agonist ivuxolimab. Source of these receptors: an adult with an advanced solid tumor such as melanoma, head and neck, liver or kidney cancer.

Of note for this clone: The sample carries other DNA sequences with the same CDR3. The CDR3 bases are TGTGCCAGCAGCTTGGTCGGACAGTCCTACGAGCAGTACTTC. Its translation: CASSLVGQSYEQYF. This chain joins TRBV5-6 and TRBJ2-7; D may be TRBD1 (6 bases). The CDR3 consists of 14 residues. V was trimmed by 0 bases and J by 1 base, leaving 8 bases between them. Germline CDR1 is SGHDT and CDR2 is YYEEEE.

This clone was seen just once. This chain joins TRBV7-9 and TRBJ2-7, with 7 bases matching TRBD2. CDR3 size: 15 residues. Germline trimming cut 6 bases from V and 0 bases from J; bases unmatched to any gene: 8. Germline V gene data show CDR1 as SEHNR and CDR2 as FQNEAQ (reference sequence). DNA for the CDR3: TGTGCCAGCAGTTCCCCACTAGCGAGCTCCTACGAGCAGTACTTC. Translated, it gives CASSSPLASSYEQYF.

This sequence joins TRBV7-2 and TRBJ2-4; TRBD2 agrees at 13 bases. The V segment lost 2 bases and the J segment 0 bases; nucleotides outside the gene matches: 7. Germline lookup yields CDR1 SGHTA and CDR2 FQGNSA. This CDR3 has 19 amino acids. CDR3 DNA sequence: TGTGCCAGCAGCTTATCAGGGACTAGCGGGAACTTAGCCAAAAACATTCAGTACTTC. It is translated as CASSLSGTSGNLAKNIQYF.

The rearrangement joins TRBV7-8 to TRBJ2-2; TRBD1 might be the D (5 bases). CDR1 SGHVS and CDR2 FQNEAQ come from the germline V gene. The CDR3 is made up of 15 amino acids. With 2 bases removed from V and 6 bases from J, the gap between germline ends came to 13 bases. The CDR3 DNA reads TGTGCCAGCAGCTTAAGGCAGGGTGCCGCCGGGGAGCTGTTTTTT. Translating gives CASSLRQGAAGELFF.

This clone is categorized as medium-sized. Other DNA sequences in the same sample also yield this CDR3. The rearrangement links TRBV29-1 to TRBJ1-1; no definite D call. The V gene lost 6 bases and the J gene lost 0 bases, with 8 bases spanning the gap. The CDR3 spans 12 residues. CDR1 and CDR2 (germline): SQVTM, ANQGSEA. The CDR3 coding sequence is TGCAGCGTCGGACGGATGAACACTGAAGCTTTCTTT. It yields the protein CSVGRMNTEAFF. The complete variable domain, with remaining parts taken from reference TRBV29-1 and TRBJ1-1, reads SAVISQKPSRDICQRGTSLTIQCQVDSQVTMMFWYRQQPGQSLTLIATANQGSEATYESGFVIDKFPISRPNLTFSTLTVSNMSPEDSSIYLCSVGRMNTEAFFGQGTRLTVV.

This clone was observed a handful of times. The V gene is TRBV4-3, the J gene TRBJ2-3; TRBD1 agrees at 11 bases. V dropped 0 bases and J dropped 5; count of bases not matched to a gene: 7. Germline loops: CDR1 LGHNA, CDR2 YSLEER. This CDR3 has 17 amino acids. The CDR3 DNA sequence: TGCGCCAGCAGCCAAGATCAGGACAGGGGGCCCAAAGATACGCAGTATTTT. This encodes CASSQDQDRGPKDTQYF.

This rearrangement joins TRBV21-1 to TRBJ1-5; TRBD1 reflects the table's D call only, with no check against the DNA. TRBV21-1 is noted as a pseudogene. This CDR3 comprises 14 residues. The CDR3 spells CASSKTGGMEPQHF. CDR3 nucleotides: TGTGCCAGCAGCAAAACAGGGGGCATGGAGCCCCAGCATTTT.

The rearrangement uses TRBV2 and TRBJ1-2; D is unresolved. The CDR3 is made up of 14 amino acids. Germline V lookup: CDR1 SNHLY, CDR2 FYNNEI. Between the trimmed V and J ends, which lost 7 bases and 1 base, there was a span of 13 bases. As DNA, the CDR3 is TGTGCCAGCAACGAACTTACGAATAACTATGGCTACACCTTC. Protein sequence: CASNELTNNYGYTF.

The V call is TRBV7-9, the J call TRBJ1-1; D is uncertain. V lost 3 bases and J 8 bases, leaving 7 bases between the germline ends. Germline loops: CDR1 SEHNR, CDR2 FQNEAQ (reference sequence). CDR3 length: 11 residues. The CDR3 loop is CASSLDVEAFF. The CDR3 DNA reads TGTGCCAGCAGCTTGGACGTCGAAGCTTTCTTT.

This chain uses TRBV19 with TRBJ1-2, with no clear D. Trimming shortened V by 2 bases and J by 5 bases, and 9 bases separated the two germline ends. Germline CDR1 and CDR2: LNHDA and SQIVND (reference sequence). This CDR3 has 13 amino acids. The CDR3 region is CASSINSAYGYTF. In DNA form, the CDR3 reads TGTGCCAGTAGTATAAACAGCGCTTATGGCTACACCTTC.

V usage is TRBV5-4 and J usage is TRBJ2-3; D not certain. The CDR3 is 16 residues long. Trimming left V 0 bases short and J 2 bases short, with 13 bases between. The V gene's germline CDR1 is SGHNT and CDR2 YYREEE (reference sequence). CDR3 sequence: CASSLALNLHTDTQYF. Here the CDR3 DNA reads TGTGCCAGCAGCTTGGCCCTTAATCTTCACACAGATACGCAGTATTTT.

V gene TRBV28 combines with J gene TRBJ2-3; maybe TRBD2 (5 bases). The CDR3 extends over 14 amino acids. The germline V gene encodes CDR1 MDHEN and CDR2 SYDVKM. Trimming removed 5 bases from V and 2 bases from J, with 11 bases in between. CDR3 sequence (DNA): TGTGCCAGCAGTCCGCCGGACTCCACAGATACGCAGTATTTT. Translating it yields CASSPPDSTDTQYF.

The chain recombines TRBV2 with TRBJ2-7; 10 bases are a match to TRBD2. J gave up 6 bases and V 4 bases, and 9 bases lay outside the gene matches. CDR1 and CDR2 (germline): SNHLY, FYNNEI. The CDR3 has 15 amino acids. In DNA, the CDR3 is TGTGCCAGCAGTGGAGCGGGAGGGCCCTCCGGCGAGCAGTACTTC. It codes for CASSGAGGPSGEQYF.

V is TRBV4-3 and J is TRBJ2-2, with D unclear. Germline lookup yields CDR1 LGHNA and CDR2 YSLEER. This CDR3 has 14 residues. V was cut by 0 bases and J by 3 bases, with 5 bases left in between. CDR3 bases: TGCGCCAGCAGCCAAGATAGAGACACCGGGGAGCTGTTTTTT. Residues: CASSQDRDTGELFF.

CDR3 nucleotide sequence: TGTGCCAGCTCCCCCGTCCCGAGCAATCAGCCCCAGCATTTT. It specifies CASSPVPSNQPQHF. This chain connects TRBV28 to TRBJ1-5, with no clear D. V was shortened by 8 bases and J by 1 base, with 12 bases between the two germline ends. This CDR3 comprises 14 residues. Per the germline V gene, CDR1 is MDHEN and CDR2 is SYDVKM.

This clone came up many times. J is TRBJ2-5 and V is TRBV11-2; unclear D gene. The CDR3 covers 11 residues. CDR1 and CDR2 (germline): SGHAT, FQNNGV. V lost 2 bases, J lost 4 bases, and 2 bases lay in between. The CDR3 loop is CASSLRETQYF. The CDR3 bases are TGTGCCAGCAGCTTACGAGAGACCCAGTACTTC.

The chain recombines TRBV4-3 with TRBJ2-1, with TRBD2 matching 7 bases. The junction had 11 bases not matched to a gene; V was cut back by 0 bases and J by 6 bases. Germline assignment: CDR1 LGHNA and CDR2 YSLEER. The length of the CDR3 is 17 residues. This chain's CDR3 is CASSQEGTGGVINEQFF. Here the CDR3 DNA reads TGCGCCAGCAGCCAAGAGGGCACGGGGGGAGTAATCAATGAGCAGTTCTTC.

V gene TRBV7-2 combines with J gene TRBJ1-1, with D unclear. Trimming shortened V by 2 bases and J by 2 bases, and 15 bases separated the two germline ends. This CDR3 has 16 residues. In germline, CDR1 is SGHTA, CDR2 FQGNSA. CDR3 in DNA: TGTGCCAGCAGCTTATCCCAGACTTGGCTTAACACTGAAGCTTTCTTT. Residues: CASSLSQTWLNTEAFF.

This clone showed up just a few times. This chain uses TRBV4-3 with TRBJ2-7; TRBD1 agrees at 8 bases. The CDR3 length is 16 residues. The V and J ends lost 0 bases and 6 bases, in that order; junction bases with no gene match: 10. Per the germline V gene, CDR1 is LGHNA and CDR2 is YSLEER. This CDR3 is CASSQDPGTGPTEQYF. CDR3 bases: TGCGCCAGCAGCCAAGATCCAGGGACAGGCCCAACCGAGCAGTACTTC.

This rearrangement joins TRBV4-3 to TRBJ2-7, with D perhaps TRBD2 (6 bases). Germline CDR1 and CDR2: LGHNA and YSLEER. V lost 0 bases and J 6 bases, leaving 21 bases between the germline ends. This CDR3 spans 17 amino acids. CDR3 DNA: TGCGCCAGCAGCCAAGATTTCGTCGGGGGAACTCTTCTCGAGCAGTACTTC. It encodes CASSQDFVGGTLLEQYF.

This clone appeared a few times. This rearrangement joins TRBV11-3 to TRBJ2-1, with TRBD2 identical over 13 bases. The CDR3 runs 15 residues. The V gene end was trimmed by 5 bases and the J gene end by 7 bases; junction bases not matched to a gene: 5. Germline CDR1 is SGHNT and CDR2 is YENEEA. The CDR3 nucleotides read TGTGCCAGCAGCCCAGGACTAGCGGGAGCTAATGAGCAGTTCTTC. Amino acids: CASSPGLAGANEQFF.